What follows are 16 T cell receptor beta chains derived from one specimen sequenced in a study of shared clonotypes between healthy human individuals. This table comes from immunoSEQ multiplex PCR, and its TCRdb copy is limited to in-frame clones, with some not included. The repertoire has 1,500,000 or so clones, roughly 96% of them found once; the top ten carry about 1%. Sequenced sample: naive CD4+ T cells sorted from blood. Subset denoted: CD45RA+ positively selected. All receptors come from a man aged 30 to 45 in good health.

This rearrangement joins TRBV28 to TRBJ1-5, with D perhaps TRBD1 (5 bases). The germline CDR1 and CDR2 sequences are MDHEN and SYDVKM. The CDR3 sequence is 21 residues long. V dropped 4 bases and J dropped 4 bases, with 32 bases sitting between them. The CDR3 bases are TGTGCCAGCAGTTCGACTTATAGCGGGACGGTAAAAACCCCGGGGAATCAGCCCCAGCATTTT. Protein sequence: CASSSTYSGTVKTPGNQPQHF.

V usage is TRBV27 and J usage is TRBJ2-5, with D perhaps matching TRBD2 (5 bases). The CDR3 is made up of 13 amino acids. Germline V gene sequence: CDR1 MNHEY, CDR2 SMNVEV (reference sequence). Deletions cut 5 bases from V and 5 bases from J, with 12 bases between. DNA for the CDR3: TGTGCCAGCAGTCCCCCCCAGCGGGAGACCCAGTACTTC. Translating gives CASSPPQRETQYF.

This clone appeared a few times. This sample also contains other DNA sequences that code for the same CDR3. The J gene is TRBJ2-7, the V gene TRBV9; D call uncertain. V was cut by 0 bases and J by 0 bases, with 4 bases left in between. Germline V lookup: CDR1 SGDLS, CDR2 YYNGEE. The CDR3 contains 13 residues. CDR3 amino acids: CASSVEPSYEQYF. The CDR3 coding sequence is TGTGCCAGCAGCGTAGAGCCCTCCTACGAGCAGTACTTC.

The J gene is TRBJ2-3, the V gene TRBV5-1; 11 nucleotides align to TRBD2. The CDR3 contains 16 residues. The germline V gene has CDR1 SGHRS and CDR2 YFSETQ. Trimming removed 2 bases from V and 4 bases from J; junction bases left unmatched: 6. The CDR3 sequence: CASSLLAGVGADTQYF. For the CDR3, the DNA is TGCGCCAGCAGCTTACTAGCGGGAGTGGGGGCAGATACGCAGTATTTT.

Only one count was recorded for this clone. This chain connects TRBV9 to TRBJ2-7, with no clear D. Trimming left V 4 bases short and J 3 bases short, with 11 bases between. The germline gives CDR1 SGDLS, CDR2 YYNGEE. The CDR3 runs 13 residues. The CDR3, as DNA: TGTGCCAGCAGCCCCCTCTTACTCTACGAGCAGTACTTC. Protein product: CASSPLLLYEQYF.

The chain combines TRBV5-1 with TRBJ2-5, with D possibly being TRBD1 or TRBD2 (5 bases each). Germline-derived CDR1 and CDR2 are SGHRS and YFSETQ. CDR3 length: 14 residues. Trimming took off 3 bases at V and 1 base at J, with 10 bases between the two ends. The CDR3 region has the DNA TGCGCCAGCAGCTCCCGGGGCGGCCAAGAGACCCAGTACTTC. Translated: CASSSRGGQETQYF.

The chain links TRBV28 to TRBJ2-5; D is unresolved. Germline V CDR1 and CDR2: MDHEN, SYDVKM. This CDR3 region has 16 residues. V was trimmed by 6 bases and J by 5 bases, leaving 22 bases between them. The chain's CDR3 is CASRPPVVVGSETQYF. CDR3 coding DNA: TGTGCCAGCAGGCCCCCCGTCGTGGTAGGGTCGGAGACCCAGTACTTC.

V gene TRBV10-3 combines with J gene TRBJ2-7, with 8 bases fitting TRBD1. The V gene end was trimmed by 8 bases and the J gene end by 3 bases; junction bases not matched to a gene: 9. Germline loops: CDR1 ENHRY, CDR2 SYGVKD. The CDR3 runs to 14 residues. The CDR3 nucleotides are TGTGCCATCTACAGTCCGGGACAGGACTACGAGCAGTACTTC. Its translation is CAIYSPGQDYEQYF.

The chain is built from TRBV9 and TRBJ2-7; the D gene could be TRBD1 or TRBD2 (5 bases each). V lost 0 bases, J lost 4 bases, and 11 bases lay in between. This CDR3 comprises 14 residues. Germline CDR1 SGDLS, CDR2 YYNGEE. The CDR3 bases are TGTGCCAGCAGCGTAGCCGGGGACGGATACGAGCAGTACTTC. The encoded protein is CASSVAGDGYEQYF.

CDR3 sequence: CASTWAYNEQFF. For the CDR3, the DNA is TGTGCCAGCACCTGGGCGTACAATGAGCAGTTCTTC. The chain combines TRBV28 with TRBJ2-1; D is uncertain. CDR3 length equals 12 residues. Germline CDR1 reads MDHEN; CDR2 reads SYDVKM. Deletions cut 7 bases from V and 4 bases from J, with 8 bases between.

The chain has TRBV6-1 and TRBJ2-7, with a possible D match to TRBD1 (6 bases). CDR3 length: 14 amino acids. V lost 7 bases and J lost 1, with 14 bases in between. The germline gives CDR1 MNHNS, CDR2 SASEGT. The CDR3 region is CASTLGQLSYEQYF. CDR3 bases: TGTGCCAGCACCCTAGGACAGCTTTCCTACGAGCAGTACTTC.

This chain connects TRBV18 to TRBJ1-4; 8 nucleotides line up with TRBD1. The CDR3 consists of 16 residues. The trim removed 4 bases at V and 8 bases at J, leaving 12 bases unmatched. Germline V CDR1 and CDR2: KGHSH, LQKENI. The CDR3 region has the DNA TGTGCCAGCTCACGTATACCCCTCAGGGGGCAGGAAAAACTGTTTTTT. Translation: CASSRIPLRGQEKLFF.

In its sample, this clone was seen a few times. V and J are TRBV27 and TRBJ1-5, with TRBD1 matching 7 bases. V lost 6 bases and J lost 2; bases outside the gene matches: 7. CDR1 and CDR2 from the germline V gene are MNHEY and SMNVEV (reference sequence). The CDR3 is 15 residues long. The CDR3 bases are TGTGCCAGCAGCCCTCTAGACAGGGGCAATCAGCCCCAGCATTTT. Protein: CASSPLDRGNQPQHF.

The CDR3 nucleotides read TGCGCCAGCAGCCAAGGACTAGCGGGAGTTGCCGAGACCCAGTACTTC. This gives the protein CASSQGLAGVAETQYF. The chain couples TRBV4-1 to TRBJ2-5, with TRBD2 identical over 12 bases. Trimming removed 1 base from V and 5 bases from J; junction bases left unmatched: 5. CDR1 is MGHRA and CDR2 is YSYEKL in the germline V gene. This CDR3 is built from 16 residues.

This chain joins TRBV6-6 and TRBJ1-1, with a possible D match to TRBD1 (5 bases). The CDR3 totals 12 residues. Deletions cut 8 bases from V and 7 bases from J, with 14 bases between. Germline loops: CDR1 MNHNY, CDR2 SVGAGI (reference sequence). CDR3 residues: CASSGGLGEAFF. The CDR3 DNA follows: TGTGCCAGCTCGGGGGGGTTAGGTGAAGCTTTCTTT.

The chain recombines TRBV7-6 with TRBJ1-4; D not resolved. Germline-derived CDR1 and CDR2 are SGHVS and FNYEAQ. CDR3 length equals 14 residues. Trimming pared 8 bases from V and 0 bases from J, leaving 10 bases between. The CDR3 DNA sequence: TGTGCCAGCGGGAGACGGCCAACTAATGAAAAACTGTTTTTT. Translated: CASGRRPTNEKLFF.